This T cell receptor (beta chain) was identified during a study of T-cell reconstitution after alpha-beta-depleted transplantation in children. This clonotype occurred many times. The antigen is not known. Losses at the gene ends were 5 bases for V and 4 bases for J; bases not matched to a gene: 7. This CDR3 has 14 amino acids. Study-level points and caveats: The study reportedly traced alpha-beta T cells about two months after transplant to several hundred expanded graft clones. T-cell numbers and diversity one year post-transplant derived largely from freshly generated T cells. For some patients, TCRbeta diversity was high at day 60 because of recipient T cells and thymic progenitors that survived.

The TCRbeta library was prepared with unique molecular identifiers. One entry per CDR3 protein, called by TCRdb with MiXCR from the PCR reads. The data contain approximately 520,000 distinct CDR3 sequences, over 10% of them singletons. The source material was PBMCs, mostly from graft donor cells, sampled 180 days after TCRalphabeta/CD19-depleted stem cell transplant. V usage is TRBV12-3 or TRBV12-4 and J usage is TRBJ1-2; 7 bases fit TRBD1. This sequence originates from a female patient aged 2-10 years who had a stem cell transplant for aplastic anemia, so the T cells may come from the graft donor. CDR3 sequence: CASSQSTGRYGYTF. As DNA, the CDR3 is TGTGCCAGCAGTCAATCGACAGGGCGCTATGGCTACACCTTC.